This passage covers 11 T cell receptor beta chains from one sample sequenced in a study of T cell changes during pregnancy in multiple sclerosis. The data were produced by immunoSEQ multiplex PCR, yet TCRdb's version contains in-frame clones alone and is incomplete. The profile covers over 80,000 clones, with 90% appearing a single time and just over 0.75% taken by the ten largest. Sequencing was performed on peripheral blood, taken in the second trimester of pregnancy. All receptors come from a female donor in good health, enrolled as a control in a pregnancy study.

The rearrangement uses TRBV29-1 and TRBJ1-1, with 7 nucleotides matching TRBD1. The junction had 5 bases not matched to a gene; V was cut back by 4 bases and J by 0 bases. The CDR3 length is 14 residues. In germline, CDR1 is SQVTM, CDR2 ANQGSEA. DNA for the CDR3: TGCAGCGTTGCGCCAGGGGGTGTGAACACTGAAGCTTTCTTT. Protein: CSVAPGGVNTEAFF.

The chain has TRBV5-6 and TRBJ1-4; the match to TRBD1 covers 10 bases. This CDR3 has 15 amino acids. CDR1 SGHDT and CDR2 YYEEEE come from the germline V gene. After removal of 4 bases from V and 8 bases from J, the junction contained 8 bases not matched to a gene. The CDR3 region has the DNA TGTGCCAGCAGCCGGACCGGGACAGGGGTGGAAAAACTGTTTTTT. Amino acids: CASSRTGTGVEKLFF.

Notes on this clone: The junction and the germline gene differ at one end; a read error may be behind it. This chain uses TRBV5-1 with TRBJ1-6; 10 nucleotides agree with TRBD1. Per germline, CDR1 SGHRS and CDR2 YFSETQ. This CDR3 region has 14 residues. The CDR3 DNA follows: TGCGCCAGCAGCCCGGGACAGGGGACGGAGGTGCGGGTCTTT. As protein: CASSPGQGTEVRVF. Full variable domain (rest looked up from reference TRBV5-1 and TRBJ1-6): KAGVTQTPRYLIKTRGQQVTLSCSPISGHRSVSWYQQTPGQGLQFLFEYFSETQRNKGNFPGRFSGRQFSNSRSEMNVSTLELGDSALYLCASSPGQGTEVRVFGNGTRLTVT.

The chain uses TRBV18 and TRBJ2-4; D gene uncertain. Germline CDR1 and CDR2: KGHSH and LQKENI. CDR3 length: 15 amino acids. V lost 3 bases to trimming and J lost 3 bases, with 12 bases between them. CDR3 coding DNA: TGTGCCAGCTCACCCGCTGGAGTTTTCAAAAACATTCAGTACTTC. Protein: CASSPAGVFKNIQYF.

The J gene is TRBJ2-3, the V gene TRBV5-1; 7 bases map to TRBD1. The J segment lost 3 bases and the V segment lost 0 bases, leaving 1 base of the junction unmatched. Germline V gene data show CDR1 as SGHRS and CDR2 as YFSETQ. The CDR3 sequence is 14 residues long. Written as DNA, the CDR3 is TGCGCCAGCAGCTTGGGGGGACAGACAGATACGCAGTATTTT. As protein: CASSLGGQTDTQYF.

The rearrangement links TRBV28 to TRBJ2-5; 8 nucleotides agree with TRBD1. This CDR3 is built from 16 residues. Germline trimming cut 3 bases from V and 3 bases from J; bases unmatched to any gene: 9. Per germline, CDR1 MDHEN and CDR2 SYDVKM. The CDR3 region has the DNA TGTGCCAGCAGTTTCCTCGGGACAGGAGCCAAAGAGACCCAGTACTTC. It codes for CASSFLGTGAKETQYF.

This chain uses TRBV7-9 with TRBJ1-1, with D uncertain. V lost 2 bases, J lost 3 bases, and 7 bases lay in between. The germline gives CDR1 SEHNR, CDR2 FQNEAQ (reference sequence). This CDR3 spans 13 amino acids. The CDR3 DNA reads TGTGCCAGCAGCTTAAGCGGCGACACTGAAGCTTTCTTT. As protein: CASSLSGDTEAFF.

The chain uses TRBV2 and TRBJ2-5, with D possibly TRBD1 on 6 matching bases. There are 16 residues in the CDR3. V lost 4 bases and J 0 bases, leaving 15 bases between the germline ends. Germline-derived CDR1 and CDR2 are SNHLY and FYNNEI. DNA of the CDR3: TGTGCCAGCAGTGGGTGGGGACACGTGAACCAAGAGACCCAGTACTTC. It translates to CASSGWGHVNQETQYF.

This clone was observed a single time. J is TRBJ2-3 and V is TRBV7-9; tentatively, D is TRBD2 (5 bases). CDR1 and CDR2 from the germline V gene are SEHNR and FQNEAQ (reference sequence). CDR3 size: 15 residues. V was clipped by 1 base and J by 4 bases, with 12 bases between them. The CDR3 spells CASSLGASGSDTQYF. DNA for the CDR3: TGTGCCAGCAGCTTAGGGGCTTCGGGATCAGATACGCAGTATTTT.

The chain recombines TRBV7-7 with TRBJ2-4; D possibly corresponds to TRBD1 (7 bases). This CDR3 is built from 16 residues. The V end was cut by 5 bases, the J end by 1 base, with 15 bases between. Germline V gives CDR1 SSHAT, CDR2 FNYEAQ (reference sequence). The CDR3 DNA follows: TGTGCCAGCAGCCGCGACAGGGAGGAGGCCAAAAACATTCAGTACTTC. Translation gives CASSRDREEAKNIQYF.

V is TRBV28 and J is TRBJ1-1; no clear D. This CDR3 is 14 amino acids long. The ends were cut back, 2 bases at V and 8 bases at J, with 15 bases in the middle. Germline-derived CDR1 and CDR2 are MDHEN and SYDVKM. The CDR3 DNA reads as TGTGCCAGCAGTTTACACGGTGGAGGGCTGGAAGCTTTCTTT. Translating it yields CASSLHGGGLEAFF. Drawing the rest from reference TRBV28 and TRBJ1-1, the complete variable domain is DVKVTQSSRYLVKRTGEKVFLECVQDMDHENMFWYRQDPGLGLRLIYFSYDVKMKEKGDIPEGYSVSREKKERFSLILESASTNQTSMYLCASSLHGGGLEAFFGQGTRLTVV.